The 13 T cell receptor beta chains below were found in one sample sequenced in a study of T cell changes during pregnancy in multiple sclerosis. The assay was immunoSEQ multiplex PCR, and TCRdb's table has in-frame clones only and misses some. The top ten clones hold roughly 3.5% of a sample with approximately 57,000 clones, 75% to 95% of them seen once. Sequencing was performed on peripheral blood, taken after pregnancy. Receptors were obtained from a female donor in good health, enrolled as a control in a pregnancy study.

The genes are TRBV4-3 and TRBJ2-7, with 7 positions matching TRBD1. The V segment lost 1 base and the J segment 3 bases; nucleotides outside the gene matches: 21. The CDR3 covers 20 residues. Germline V CDR1 and CDR2: LGHNA, YSLEER. Written as DNA, the CDR3 is TGCGCCAGCAGCCAAGGCCCCATTGTCCAGGGGGATGTTGGGGTCTACGAGCAGTACTTC. Translated, it gives CASSQGPIVQGDVGVYEQYF.

The rearrangement uses TRBV5-8 and TRBJ1-3; 7 positions match TRBD1. Per the germline V gene, CDR1 is SGHTS and CDR2 is YDEGEE. This CDR3 has 14 amino acids. V shed 5 bases and J 2 bases; nucleotides not matched to a gene: 4. DNA of the CDR3: TGTGCCAGCAGGTACACAGGGGCTGGAAACACCATATATTTT. Amino acids: CASRYTGAGNTIYF.

This clone was seen just once. The rearrangement joins TRBV7-3 to TRBJ2-6, with D perhaps TRBD1 (5 bases). The germline CDR1 and CDR2 sequences are SGHTA and FQGTGA. This CDR3 region has 18 residues. V was clipped by 5 bases and J by 0 bases, with 17 bases between them. DNA for the CDR3: TGTGCCAGCAGCCAAACTCGCGACAGTAGCTCTGGGGCCAACGTCCTGACTTTC. Translating it yields CASSQTRDSSSGANVLTF.

V is TRBV7-9 and J is TRBJ2-1; weak D call: TRBD2 (7 bases). Per the germline V gene, CDR1 is SEHNR and CDR2 is FQNEAQ (reference sequence). Trimming removed 4 bases from V and 8 bases from J, with 24 bases in between. The CDR3 has 17 amino acids. The CDR3 coding sequence is TGTGCCAGCAGCTCACGATCTCGAGGGGGGAGGGCTGATGAGCAGTTCTTC. The encoded protein is CASSSRSRGGRADEQFF.

The genes are TRBV11-3 and TRBJ1-4; D is uncertain. V was clipped by 1 base and J by 7 bases, with 16 bases between them. This CDR3 is built from 16 residues. From germline, CDR1 is SGHNT and CDR2 YENEEA. CDR3 residues: CASSLALRAGGEKLFF. The CDR3, as DNA: TGTGCCAGCAGCTTAGCTTTGCGGGCGGGAGGTGAAAAACTGTTTTTT.

This chain uses TRBV7-9 with TRBJ2-2, with D possibly being TRBD1 (5 bases). Germline values: CDR1 SEHNR, CDR2 FQNEAQ (reference sequence). The CDR3 has 16 amino acids. V lost 8 bases, J lost 6 bases, and 22 bases lay in between. The CDR3 region has the DNA TGTGCCAGCCACACGGCAGGGTCAACATGGGCCGGGGAGCTGTTTTTT. It yields the protein CASHTAGSTWAGELFF.

The chain links TRBV5-1 to TRBJ2-1; D is possibly TRBD1 (6 bases). The germline CDR1 and CDR2 sequences are SGHRS and YFSETQ. CDR3 length: 14 residues. The ends were cut back, 2 bases at V and 3 bases at J, with 9 bases in the middle. Here the CDR3 reads CASSFRRGYNEQFF. The CDR3 region has the DNA TGCGCCAGCAGCTTTCGCAGGGGCTACAATGAGCAGTTCTTC.

V and J are TRBV29-1 and TRBJ2-1; 9 nucleotides match TRBD1. Germline V lookup: CDR1 SQVTM, CDR2 ANQGSEA. The CDR3 is 14 amino acids. Trimming cost V 8 bases and J 0 bases; bases outside gene matches: 5. This chain's CDR3 is CSTPGQGSYNEQFF. DNA of the CDR3: TGCAGCACTCCGGGACAGGGCTCCTACAATGAGCAGTTCTTC.

As for this clone: Relative to the germline gene, one junction end is altered; a read error may explain this. The rearrangement uses TRBV28 and TRBJ1-4, with D hard to call. Per the germline V gene, CDR1 is MDHEN and CDR2 is SYDVKM. The CDR3 totals 16 residues. In DNA, the CDR3 is TGTGCCAGCAGTTTAGCCGGGTCTGCAACTTATGAAAAACTGTTTTTT. This gives the protein CASSLAGSATYEKLFF.

The chain has TRBV7-2 and TRBJ1-5; possible D gene TRBD1, 5 bases. The germline gives CDR1 SGHTA, CDR2 FQGNSA. CDR3 length: 14 amino acids. Trimming left V 7 bases short and J 3 bases short, with 13 bases between. The CDR3 protein is CASTQGDNNQPQHF. DNA of the CDR3: TGTGCCAGCACCCAAGGGGATAACAATCAGCCCCAGCATTTT.

This rearrangement joins TRBV7-9 to TRBJ2-1, with TRBD1 identical over 7 bases. V lost 4 bases and J lost 7; bases outside the gene matches: 4. The germline V gene encodes CDR1 SEHNR and CDR2 FQNEAQ (reference sequence). CDR3 length: 13 residues. CDR3 nucleotide sequence: TGTGCCAGCAGCTCATACAGGGGTAATGAGCAGTTCTTC. Its protein is CASSSYRGNEQFF.

The genes are TRBV7-2 and TRBJ2-7; 7 positions agree with TRBD1. Germline V gene sequence: CDR1 SGHTA, CDR2 FQGNSA. This CDR3 comprises 15 residues. The trim removed 5 bases at V and 1 base at J, leaving 8 bases unmatched. The CDR3 DNA reads TGTGCCAGCAGCGCATCCCGGGACAGATCCTACGAGCAGTACTTC. Translated: CASSASRDRSYEQYF.

The chain recombines TRBV5-1 with TRBJ1-6; 7 nucleotides agree with TRBD1. With 5 bases clipped from V and 6 bases from J, the junction kept 8 bases outside the gene matches. The CDR3 spans 15 residues. CDR1 and CDR2 (germline): SGHRS, YFSETQ. CDR3 DNA: TGCGCCAGCAGTTTTACGGGACAGATTAATTCACCCCTCCACTTT. Protein sequence: CASSFTGQINSPLHF.